This T cell receptor beta chain was sequenced in a study of blood T cell repertoires in COVID-19. Study overall: Researchers got acute and convalescent COVID-19 samples from the United States, Italy and Spain. Sample material is recorded as cDNA or gDNA derived from T cells, B-cell-depleted T cells, or PBMCs.

Authors' processing steps: Researchers report that nucleated cell counts were estimated from reference gene primer amplification. TCRdb's copy holds only in-frame clones and misses some; the assay was immunoSEQ multiplex PCR. V and J calls plus clone size are reproduced from that table; the DNA served to infer D and trimming. The data show approximately 250,000 clones, 86% seen once. Germline-derived CDR1 and CDR2 are MNHEY and SVGAGI. This CDR3 contains 14 residues. The V gene end was trimmed by 7 bases and the J gene end by 4 bases; junction bases not matched to a gene: 5. The chain joins TRBV6-5 to TRBJ2-1, with 9 bases that match TRBD1. The sample was peripheral blood. The clonotype originates from a man in his thirties or forties with active or convalescent COVID-19. In nucleotides, the CDR3 is TGTGCCAGCACCAAACAGGGGGCTTACAATGAGCAGTTCTTC. Protein sequence: CASTKQGAYNEQFF.